These T cell receptor beta chains were read from a single sample in a study of vaccination and CD4 T cells after COVID-19. Their antigens are not known. Each CDR3 protein gets one entry after TCRdb re-called the PCR reads with MiXCR. The sample records about 25,000 distinct CDR3 sequences, about 61% being singletons. Specimen: CD4+ T cells from blood, cultured in vitro, collected after SARS-CoV-2 vaccination. Receptors were obtained from a human donor who received a COVID-19 vaccine. The CDR3 runs from the conserved cysteine through the conserved F or W. Each record gives: J gene, V gene, clone size, D gene, CDR3 DNA, CDR3 protein. The D gene is left open where the match is weak. Clone size appears in some rows only: once, few, many, or a class for an expanded clone.

j_gene: TRBJ2-7; v_gene: TRBV5-1; abundance: -; d_gene: -; CDR3nt: TGCGCCAGCAGCCGCATGGACTCCGAGCAGTACTTC; CDR3aa: CASSRMDSEQYF
j_gene: TRBJ2-1; v_gene: TRBV10-1; abundance: once; d_gene: -; CDR3nt: TGCGCCAGCAGTCCGGGATACGAGTCCTACAATGAGCAGTTCTTC; CDR3aa: CASSPGYESYNEQFF
j_gene: TRBJ1-1; v_gene: TRBV30; abundance: -; d_gene: -; CDR3nt: TGTGCCTGGAGTCGGGGGGCGGCTGAAGCTTTCTTT; CDR3aa: CAWSRGAAEAFF
j_gene: TRBJ1-2; v_gene: TRBV19; abundance: -; d_gene: -; CDR3nt: TGTGCCAGTAGTATTTCAGGGAGTGGCTACACCTTC; CDR3aa: CASSISGSGYTF
j_gene: TRBJ1-2; v_gene: TRBV6-5; abundance: -; d_gene: TRBD1; CDR3nt: TGTGCCAGCAGTTACCACAGGGGCTATGGCTACACCTTC; CDR3aa: CASSYHRGYGYTF
j_gene: TRBJ2-1; v_gene: TRBV24-1; abundance: -; d_gene: TRBD2; CDR3nt: TGTGCCACCAGTGATCCCGCCTTTGCTAGCGGGGCATACAATGAGCAGTTCTTC; CDR3aa: CATSDPAFASGAYNEQFF
j_gene: TRBJ1-2; v_gene: TRBV19; abundance: once; d_gene: TRBD1; CDR3nt: TGTGCCGTTAGCCAGGGGGCAGCATATGGCTACACCTTC; CDR3aa: CAVSQGAAYGYTF
j_gene: TRBJ2-5; v_gene: TRBV6-1; abundance: -; d_gene: TRBD1; CDR3nt: TGTGCCAGCAGTGGATCAGGGGGCTTTGAGGAGACCCAGTACTTC; CDR3aa: CASSGSGGFEETQYF
j_gene: TRBJ2-5; v_gene: TRBV24-1; abundance: -; d_gene: TRBD1; CDR3nt: TGTGCCACCAGTGACCCGGGACAGGGAAACCAAGAGACCCAGTACTTC; CDR3aa: CATSDPGQGNQETQYF
j_gene: TRBJ1-5; v_gene: TRBV7-8; abundance: -; d_gene: -; CDR3nt: TGTGCCAGCAGCTTAGTTCCGGGAGATCTCCAGCCCCAGCATTTT; CDR3aa: CASSLVPGDLQPQHF
j_gene: TRBJ2-7; v_gene: TRBV5-4; abundance: -; d_gene: TRBD2; CDR3nt: TGTGCCAGCAGCGGTGGGGCTAGCGGGGGCTCCTACGAGCAGTACTTC; CDR3aa: CASSGGASGGSYEQYF
j_gene: TRBJ2-3; v_gene: TRBV21-1; abundance: -; d_gene: -; CDR3nt: TGTGCCAGCAGCACTAGGGACAGGCTTACAGATACGCAGTATTTT; CDR3aa: CASSTRDRLTDTQYF
j_gene: TRBJ1-4; v_gene: TRBV19; abundance: -; d_gene: TRBD1; CDR3nt: TGTGCCAGTAGTTCTGGACAGGGGGAAGAAAAACTGTTTTTT; CDR3aa: CASSSGQGEEKLFF
j_gene: TRBJ1-2; v_gene: TRBV19; abundance: -; d_gene: -; CDR3nt: TGTGCCAGTAGTATATGGACAGCCCTCTCCAGGAAGGGCTACACCTTC; CDR3aa: CASSIWTALSRKGYTF
j_gene: TRBJ1-1; v_gene: TRBV6-5; abundance: -; d_gene: TRBD1; CDR3nt: TGTGCCAGCAGTTCCGCCGGGACAGAGCTGAACACTGAAGCTTTCTTT; CDR3aa: CASSSAGTELNTEAFF
j_gene: TRBJ2-7; v_gene: TRBV27; abundance: -; d_gene: -; CDR3nt: TGTGCCAGCAGCCCCCCGGCAGGGAACTCCTACGAGCAGTACTTC; CDR3aa: CASSPPAGNSYEQYF
j_gene: TRBJ2-5; v_gene: TRBV20-1; abundance: -; d_gene: TRBD2; CDR3nt: TGCAGTGCTAGAGACGTAGCGGGGGATGAGGAGACCCAGTACTTC; CDR3aa: CSARDVAGDEETQYF
j_gene: TRBJ2-3; v_gene: TRBV6-4; abundance: -; d_gene: TRBD2; CDR3nt: TGTGCCAGCAGTGACCGCGGGGGGGAGGCAGATACGCAGTATTTT; CDR3aa: CASSDRGGEADTQYF
j_gene: TRBJ1-2; v_gene: TRBV2; abundance: -; d_gene: TRBD1; CDR3nt: TGTGCCAGCAGTGAGACAGGGGTATATGGCTACACCTTC; CDR3aa: CASSETGVYGYTF
j_gene: TRBJ2-3; v_gene: TRBV15; abundance: -; d_gene: TRBD2; CDR3nt: TGTGCCACCAGCGACTATAGCGGGGGGGCTTTGGATACGCAGTATTTT; CDR3aa: CATSDYSGGALDTQYF
j_gene: TRBJ2-5; v_gene: TRBV5-1; abundance: -; d_gene: TRBD1; CDR3nt: TGCGCCAGCAGCCCGGGAGTGACAGGGGGTGGGGAGACCCAGTACTTC; CDR3aa: CASSPGVTGGGETQYF
j_gene: TRBJ2-7; v_gene: TRBV6-1; abundance: -; d_gene: TRBD1; CDR3nt: TGTGCCAGCAGTGAGGCCGGGACAGGGGATGGCTACGAGCAGTACTTC; CDR3aa: CASSEAGTGDGYEQYF
j_gene: TRBJ2-4; v_gene: TRBV5-6; abundance: -; d_gene: -; CDR3nt: TGTGCCAGCAGCTCTTCAGGGACCAAAAACATTCAGTACTTC; CDR3aa: CASSSSGTKNIQYF
j_gene: TRBJ2-5; v_gene: TRBV4-1; abundance: -; d_gene: -; CDR3nt: TGCGCCAGCAGCCAAGGACTAGGGGTTGCCCAGTACTTC; CDR3aa: CASSQGLGVAQYF
j_gene: TRBJ2-4; v_gene: TRBV24-1; abundance: -; d_gene: -; CDR3nt: TGTGCCACCAGTGGCCGGGACCTCAAAAACATTCAGTACTTC; CDR3aa: CATSGRDLKNIQYF
j_gene: TRBJ2-5; v_gene: TRBV2; abundance: -; d_gene: TRBD1; CDR3nt: TGTGCCAGCGGACTACAGGGGGCGGGAGAGACCCAGTACTTC; CDR3aa: CASGLQGAGETQYF
j_gene: TRBJ2-5; v_gene: TRBV2; abundance: -; d_gene: -; CDR3nt: TGTGCCAGCAGTGAATCCGGGGATCAAGAGACCCAGTACTTC; CDR3aa: CASSESGDQETQYF
j_gene: TRBJ1-5; v_gene: TRBV12-3/TRBV12-4; abundance: -; d_gene: -; CDR3nt: TGTGCCAGCAGTTTAACGCAGTTAAATCAGCCCCAGCATTTT; CDR3aa: CASSLTQLNQPQHF
j_gene: TRBJ1-2; v_gene: TRBV10-3; abundance: -; d_gene: -; CDR3nt: TGTGCCATCAGTGGGGGGGCTGACTATGGCTACACCTTC; CDR3aa: CAISGGADYGYTF
j_gene: TRBJ2-7; v_gene: TRBV27; abundance: -; d_gene: TRBD2; CDR3nt: TGTGCCAGCAGTGGGTCGACTAGCGACAGTTACTACGAGCAGTACTTC; CDR3aa: CASSGSTSDSYYEQYF
j_gene: TRBJ1-5; v_gene: TRBV2; abundance: -; d_gene: -; CDR3nt: TGTGCCAGCAGAGAAGGACAGATTAGCAATCAGCCCCAGCATTTT; CDR3aa: CASREGQISNQPQHF
j_gene: TRBJ2-4; v_gene: TRBV7-8; abundance: -; d_gene: -; CDR3nt: TGTGCCAGCAGCTTAAGTCTAGCCAAAAACATTCAGTACTTC; CDR3aa: CASSLSLAKNIQYF
j_gene: TRBJ1-5; v_gene: TRBV18; abundance: once; d_gene: -; CDR3nt: TGTGCCAGCTCCGCGAACTGGCGGAGCAATCAGCCCCAGCATTTT; CDR3aa: CASSANWRSNQPQHF
j_gene: TRBJ2-7; v_gene: TRBV5-1; abundance: -; d_gene: -; CDR3nt: TGCGCCAGCAGCTTGGAGACAGGCTTCGCCTACGAGCAGTACTTC; CDR3aa: CASSLETGFAYEQYF
j_gene: TRBJ1-2; v_gene: TRBV6-5; abundance: -; d_gene: -; CDR3nt: TGTGCCAGCAGTTACTCGAGCCAGTACTATGGCTACACCTTC; CDR3aa: CASSYSSQYYGYTF
j_gene: TRBJ2-5; v_gene: TRBV5-1; abundance: once; d_gene: -; CDR3nt: TGCGCCAGCAGCTTCGACCCGGCCGGAGGGGAGACCCAGTACTTC; CDR3aa: CASSFDPAGGETQYF
j_gene: TRBJ1-1; v_gene: TRBV5-1; abundance: -; d_gene: -; CDR3nt: TGCGCCAGCAGCTTGGCTCCAGGGAACACTGAAGCTTTCTTT; CDR3aa: CASSLAPGNTEAFF
j_gene: TRBJ1-6; v_gene: TRBV6-1; abundance: -; d_gene: TRBD1; CDR3nt: TGTGCCAGCAGTCGTGAAGTAGTGACAGGGAGGGCCTATAATTCACCCCTCCACTTT; CDR3aa: CASSREVVTGRAYNSPLHF
j_gene: TRBJ1-5; v_gene: TRBV10-3; abundance: -; d_gene: -; CDR3nt: TGTGCCATCAGTGAGAAGGAAGGGGAGGGTCAGCCCCAGCATTTT; CDR3aa: CAISEKEGEGQPQHF
j_gene: TRBJ1-6; v_gene: TRBV12-3/TRBV12-4; abundance: once; d_gene: -; CDR3nt: TGTGCCAGCAGTTTGTCCCACGAGGGTAATTCACCCCTCCACTTT; CDR3aa: CASSLSHEGNSPLHF
j_gene: TRBJ2-5; v_gene: TRBV7-6; abundance: -; d_gene: TRBD2; CDR3nt: TGTGCCAGCAGCTTCGGAAGCGGGGGACAAGAGACCCAGTACTTC; CDR3aa: CASSFGSGGQETQYF
j_gene: TRBJ1-1; v_gene: TRBV7-9; abundance: -; d_gene: -; CDR3nt: TGTGCCAGCAGCCCCGGACTCTACACTGAAGCTTTCTTT; CDR3aa: CASSPGLYTEAFF
j_gene: TRBJ2-5; v_gene: TRBV20-1; abundance: -; d_gene: -; CDR3nt: TGCAGTGCTACACCCCCAAGGTTTCTAGCGCTGAGGGAGACCCAGTACTTC; CDR3aa: CSATPPRFLALRETQYF
j_gene: TRBJ1-3; v_gene: TRBV2; abundance: -; d_gene: -; CDR3nt: TGTGCCAGCAGAACAGGGGGAAACACCATATATTTT; CDR3aa: CASRTGGNTIYF
j_gene: TRBJ1-5; v_gene: TRBV27; abundance: -; d_gene: -; CDR3nt: TGTGCCAGCAGCCCGGGACTCCTCCCCGGGGGCAATCAGCCCCAGCATTTT; CDR3aa: CASSPGLLPGGNQPQHF
j_gene: TRBJ2-7; v_gene: TRBV10-3; abundance: -; d_gene: -; CDR3nt: TGTGCCATCAGTACTCCGGGGGCCATTGGGGAGCAGTACTTC; CDR3aa: CAISTPGAIGEQYF
j_gene: TRBJ1-3; v_gene: TRBV19; abundance: -; d_gene: -; CDR3nt: TGTGCCAGTAGTAGAGACAGGTCTGGAAACACCATATATTTT; CDR3aa: CASSRDRSGNTIYF
j_gene: TRBJ2-3; v_gene: TRBV20-1; abundance: -; d_gene: TRBD2; CDR3nt: TGCAGTGCCTTCCGTGGACTAGCGGGGGACACAGATACGCAGTATTTT; CDR3aa: CSAFRGLAGDTDTQYF